The next 2 T cell receptor beta chains were all read from a single sample in a study of blood T cell repertoires in COVID-19. Clones were read by immunoSEQ multiplex PCR, and TCRdb kept only the in-frame ones, dropping some. The sample includes 300,000 to 350,000 clones, about 93% of them seen just once. The specimen sequenced was peripheral blood. Receptor source: a woman under 40 with COVID-19, enrolled during active disease.

This clone occurred a few times. The chain employs TRBV4-2 and TRBJ1-2; 9 nucleotides line up with TRBD1. CDR1 and CDR2 (germline): LGHNA, YNFKEQ. This CDR3 contains 15 residues. V dropped 0 bases and J dropped 8; count of bases not matched to a gene: 7. Here the CDR3 reads CASSQEGTGKWGYTF. DNA of the CDR3: TGTGCCAGCAGCCAAGAGGGGACAGGGAAGTGGGGCTACACCTTC.

The J gene is TRBJ2-7, the V gene TRBV9; 10 bases align to TRBD2. The CDR3 runs to 14 residues. Looked up from germline, CDR1 is SGDLS and CDR2 is YYNGEE. The V gene end was trimmed by 2 bases and the J gene end by 6 bases; junction bases not matched to a gene: 5. For the CDR3, the DNA is TGTGCCAGCAGCGTGACGGGACTAGCGTTCGAGCAGTACTTC. It codes for CASSVTGLAFEQYF.